This TCR beta chain was found in a study of human T cells and chemical hapten exposure. Noted time point: patch test 1, 2 weeks after DPC sensitization. Treatment of the sample: therapeutic diphenylcyclopropenone sensitization with weekly scalp DPC. This CDR3 is 16 amino acids long. V was trimmed by 0 bases and J by 1 base, leaving 16 bases between them. CDR1 DFQATT and CDR2 SNEGSKA come from the germline V gene (reference sequence). TCRdb independently ran MiXCR on the RACE reads; one entry per CDR3 protein. Here the sample spans 100,000 or so distinct CDR3 sequences, about 10% being singletons. This chain uses TRBV20-1 with TRBJ2-7; tentative D call: TRBD2 (5 bases). Sequencing was performed on whole blood, taken in connection with sensitization to the hapten diphenylcyclopropenone (DPC). The TCR originated in a man aged 35 to 55 with alopecia areata. Some clones in this sample may be carry-over from other donors' samples. This chain's CDR3 is CSARDHFRESSYEQYF. The CDR3 DNA reads TGCAGTGCTAGAGATCACTTCCGGGAAAGTTCCTACGAGCAGTACTTC.